This TCR beta chain was identified in a study of T cell responses to AZD1222 COVID-19 vaccine. Concerning this clone itself: No antigen is known for it.

The CDR3 runs 15 residues. General observations from the study: Seropositive AZD1222 recipients at baseline numbered only five or six.

Timing groups of about 4 and about 12 weeks for second doses were pooled. Some clones are missing from TCRdb's copy, which holds only in-frame ones; the method was immunoSEQ multiplex PCR. The sample has around 71,000 clones, 75% to 85% seen once. The clonotype originates from an adult who received the AZD1222 COVID-19 vaccine. The chain recombines TRBV21-1 with TRBJ2-3; the table gives TRBD2 as D, unverified against the DNA. TRBV21-1 is a pseudogene locus. The source was peripheral blood, collected 28 days after the second AZD1222 dose. CDR3 nucleotide sequence: TGTGCCAGCAGCGAACAACTAGCGGGGCCAGATACGCAGTATTTT. Protein product: CASSEQLAGPDTQYF.